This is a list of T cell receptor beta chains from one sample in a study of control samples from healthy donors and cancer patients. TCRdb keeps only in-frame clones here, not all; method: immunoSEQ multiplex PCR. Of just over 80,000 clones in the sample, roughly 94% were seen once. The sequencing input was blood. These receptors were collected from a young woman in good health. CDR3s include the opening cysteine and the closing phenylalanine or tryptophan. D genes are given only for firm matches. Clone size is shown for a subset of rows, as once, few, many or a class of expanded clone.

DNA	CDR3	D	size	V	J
TGTGCTAGTGGTTTTGGGCAGATCGGAGGCTACACCTTC	CASGFGQIGGYTF	-	-	TRBV12-5	TRBJ1-2
TGTGCCAGCAGCCTCTTTGGAAACATTCAGTACTTC	CASSLFGNIQYF	-	-	TRBV7-9	TRBJ2-4
TGTGCCAGCAGTGAAATACGGATGTTATGGACTGAAGCTTTCTTT	CASSEIRMLWTEAFF	-	-	TRBV6-1	TRBJ1-1
TGTGCCAGCAGCCATACCGGGACTAGCCCCCCAGGGGGGACCGGGGAGCTGTTTTTT	CASSHTGTSPPGGTGELFF	TRBD2	-	TRBV5-4	TRBJ2-2
TGTGCCAGCAGCCAGCTGACAGGGTGGTCTGGGGCCAACGTCCTGACTTTC	CASSQLTGWSGANVLTF	TRBD1	-	TRBV7-8	TRBJ2-6
TGTGCCAGCAGTGATTCCGGGACAGGGGTTCATCAGCCCCAGCATTTT	CASSDSGTGVHQPQHF	TRBD1	few	TRBV6-1	TRBJ1-5
TGTGCCAGCAGCGCACACCGGGACAGGGACTACAATGAGCAGTTCTTC	CASSAHRDRDYNEQFF	TRBD1	-	TRBV14	TRBJ2-1
TGTGCCAGCAGTCGGGACAGGGGGGGAGGCTACACCTTC	CASSRDRGGGYTF	TRBD1	once	TRBV28	TRBJ1-2
TGTGCCAGCAGTCCCTACCGGGTCCTGGGATCACCCCTCCACTTT	CASSPYRVLGSPLHF	-	-	TRBV28	TRBJ1-6
TGCAGTGCTAGTGACAGAGCCTACGAGCAGTACTTC	CSASDRAYEQYF	-	-	TRBV20-1	TRBJ2-7
TGTGCCAGCAGTTTCTACGGTAGCAATCAGCCCCAGCATTTT	CASSFYGSNQPQHF	-	-	TRBV27	TRBJ1-5
TGTGCCAGCAGCTTGGGGACAGGCCGTAATTCACCCCTCCACTTT	CASSLGTGRNSPLHF	TRBD1	few	TRBV11-3	TRBJ1-6
TGCGCCAGCAGTCCCGACCCAGGGGATTCACCCCTCCACTTT	CASSPDPGDSPLHF	-	-	TRBV5-1	TRBJ1-6
TGTGCCAGCAGTTTTGCGGGGGGGAGGGCAGATACGCAGTATTTT	CASSFAGGRADTQYF	TRBD2	-	TRBV27	TRBJ2-3
TGTGCCATCGGGACAGGGGGCACTCGTGGCTACACCTTC	CAIGTGGTRGYTF	TRBD1	-	TRBV6-5	TRBJ1-2
TGCGCCAGCAGCTTCAGCGGGGCTAGCACAGATACGCAGTATTTT	CASSFSGASTDTQYF	TRBD2	-	TRBV5-1	TRBJ2-3
TGTGCCAGCAGCGTCCCGGGGGGAGTTGAGCAGTTCTTC	CASSVPGGVEQFF	TRBD2	-	TRBV11-2	TRBJ2-1
TGTGCCAGCAGCTTATCGGACACTGAAGCTTTCTTT	CASSLSDTEAFF	-	-	TRBV11-2	TRBJ1-1
TGCGCCAGCAGCTTCAGGGTAGCGGGGGGTACCCCCCCAGAGACCCAGTACTTC	CASSFRVAGGTPPETQYF	TRBD2	-	TRBV5-1	TRBJ2-5